This T cell receptor beta chain was retrieved from a study of CD8 T cells in Susac syndrome. Study-wide findings and caveats: Expansion of clones was not seen in the CD4+ T cell repertoires of Susac syndrome.

Isolation of CD8+ and CD4+ T cells was performed negatively, whereas enrichment of TEMRA cells was done by FACS. CDR3 length: 15 residues. V was cut by 0 bases and J by 7 bases, with 11 bases left in between. The V gene's germline CDR1 is SGHRS and CDR2 YFSETQ. Of note for this clonotype: The antigen is undetermined.

The RNA input was roughly 0.45 to 1 ug, and it was reverse transcribed with random hexamers. An immunoSEQ multiplex PCR amplified TCR beta CDR3 over 54 Vbeta and 13 Jbeta. TCRdb reanalysed the immunoSEQ multiplex PCR reads using MiXCR and keeps one entry per CDR3 protein. The sample has under 200,000 distinct CDR3 sequences, 90% to 95% seen once. The sequencing input was CD4+ T cells from PBMCs. The clonotype comes from a human donor with Susac syndrome. The rearrangement joins TRBV5-1 to TRBJ1-6; D not certain. As DNA, the CDR3 is TGCGCCAGCAGCTTGGCCATTCAGGAAAATTCACCCCTCCACTTT. Translated, it gives CASSLAIQENSPLHF.